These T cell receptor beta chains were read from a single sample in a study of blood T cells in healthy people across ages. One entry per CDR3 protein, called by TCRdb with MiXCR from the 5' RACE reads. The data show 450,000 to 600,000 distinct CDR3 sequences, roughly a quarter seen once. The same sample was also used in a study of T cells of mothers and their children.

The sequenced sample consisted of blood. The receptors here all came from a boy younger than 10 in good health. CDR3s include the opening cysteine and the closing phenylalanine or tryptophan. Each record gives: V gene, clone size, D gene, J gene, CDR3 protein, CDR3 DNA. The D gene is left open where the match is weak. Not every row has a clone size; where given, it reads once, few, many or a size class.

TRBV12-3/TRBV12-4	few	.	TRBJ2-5	CASSMGASPQETQYF	TGTGCCAGCAGTATGGGGGCCAGTCCACAAGAGACCCAGTACTTC
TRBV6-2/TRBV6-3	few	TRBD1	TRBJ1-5	CASSYGTGFHQPQHF	TGTGCCAGCAGTTACGGGACAGGGTTTCATCAGCCCCAGCATTTT
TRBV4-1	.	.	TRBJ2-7	CASSQESNSYYEQYF	TGCGCCAGCAGCCAAGAATCCAACAGCTACTACGAGCAGTACTTC
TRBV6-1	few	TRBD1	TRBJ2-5	CASSLSGGLETQYF	TGTGCCAGCAGTTTATCAGGGGGATTGGAGACCCAGTACTTC
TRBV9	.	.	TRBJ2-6	CASSEGVSSGANVLTF	TGTGCCAGCAGCGAGGGGGTCAGCTCTGGGGCCAACGTCCTGACTTTC
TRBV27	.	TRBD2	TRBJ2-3	CASSLTRLALVRTDTQYF	TGTGCCAGCAGTTTAACTCGACTAGCTTTAGTCCGCACAGATACGCAGTATTTT
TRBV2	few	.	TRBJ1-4	CASSEVSTRTTNEKLFF	TGTGCCAGCAGTGAAGTGTCGACCCGGACAACTAATGAAAAACTGTTTTTT
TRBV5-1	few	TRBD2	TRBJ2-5	CASSHPRGGLETQYF	TGCGCCAGCAGCCACCCCCGGGGGGGCCTAGAGACCCAGTACTTC
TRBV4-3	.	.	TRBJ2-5	CASSQEVQETQYF	TGCGCCAGCAGCCAAGAGGTCCAAGAGACCCAGTACTTC
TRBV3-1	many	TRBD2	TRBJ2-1	CASSHLTSGAVEQFF	TGTGCCAGCAGCCACCTGACTAGCGGGGCGGTTGAGCAGTTCTTC
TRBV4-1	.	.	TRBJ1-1	CASSQHGAVGPNTEAFF	TGCGCCAGCAGCCAACATGGGGCGGTGGGCCCGAACACTGAAGCTTTCTTT
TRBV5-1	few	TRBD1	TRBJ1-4	CASSLGGTEAEKLFF	TGCGCCAGCAGCTTGGGTGGGACAGAAGCCGAAAAACTGTTTTTT
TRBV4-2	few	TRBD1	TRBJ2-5	CASSRWLQGKRETQYF	TGTGCCAGCAGCCGATGGCTACAGGGGAAAAGAGAGACCCAGTACTTC
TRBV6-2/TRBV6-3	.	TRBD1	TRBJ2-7	CASRGTASSSSYYEQYF	TGTGCCAGCAGGGGGACAGCTTCGTCTTCCTCCTACTACGAGCAGTACTTC
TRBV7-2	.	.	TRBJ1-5	CASSPRYNQPQHF	TGTGCCAGCAGCCCTCGCTACAATCAGCCCCAGCATTTT
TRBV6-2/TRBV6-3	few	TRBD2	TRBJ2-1	CASSWGLAGGNEQFF	TGTGCCAGCAGTTGGGGACTAGCGGGAGGCAATGAGCAGTTCTTC
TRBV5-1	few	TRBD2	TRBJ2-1	CASSSGLAGAEQFF	TGCGCCAGCAGCTCGGGACTAGCGGGAGCTGAGCAGTTCTTC
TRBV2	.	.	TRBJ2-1	CASSETLYNEQFF	TGTGCCAGCAGTGAAACCCTCTACAATGAGCAGTTCTTC
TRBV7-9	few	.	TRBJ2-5	CASTLTGTLEETQYF	TGTGCCAGCACTCTAACGGGGACACTTGAAGAGACCCAGTACTTC
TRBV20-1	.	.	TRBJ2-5	CSAPPAGSQETQYF	TGCAGTGCGCCCCCCGCGGGGTCCCAAGAGACCCAGTACTTC
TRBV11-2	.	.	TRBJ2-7	CASSLIWVYRSYEQYF	TGTGCCAGCAGCTTAATATGGGTCTATCGCTCCTACGAGCAGTACTTC
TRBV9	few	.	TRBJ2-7	CASSVSPVYEQYF	TGTGCCAGCAGCGTATCCCCAGTCTACGAGCAGTACTTC
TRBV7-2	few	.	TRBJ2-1	CASSLGARSYNEQFF	TGTGCCAGCAGCTTGGGGGCTAGAAGCTACAATGAGCAGTTCTTC
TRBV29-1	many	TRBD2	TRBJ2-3	CSVVLAGTSTDTQYF	TGCAGCGTAGTCCTAGCGGGGACTAGCACAGATACGCAGTATTTT
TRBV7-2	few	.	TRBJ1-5	CASSLLGPNQPQHF	TGTGCCAGCAGCTTATTGGGCCCCAATCAGCCCCAGCATTTT
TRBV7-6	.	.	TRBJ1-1	CASSLAGGDEAFF	TGTGCCAGCAGCTTGGCCGGGGGCGATGAAGCTTTCTTT
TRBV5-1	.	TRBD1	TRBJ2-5	CASSLGQGSQETQYF	TGCGCCAGCAGCTTGGGACAGGGTTCGCAAGAGACCCAGTACTTC
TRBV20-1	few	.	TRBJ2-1	CSHDGGDRVSSSYNEQFF	TGCAGTCACGATGGAGGGGATAGAGTCTCTAGCTCCTACAATGAGCAGTTCTTC
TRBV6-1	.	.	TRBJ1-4	CASRADTGEKLFF	TGTGCCAGCAGAGCGGACACCGGGGAAAAACTGTTTTTT
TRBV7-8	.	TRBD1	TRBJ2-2	CASSMPGQGVPGELFF	TGTGCCAGCAGCATGCCAGGGCAGGGGGTCCCCGGGGAGCTGTTTTTT
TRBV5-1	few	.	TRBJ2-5	CASSVPAYQETQYF	TGCGCCAGCAGCGTCCCCGCGTACCAAGAGACCCAGTACTTC
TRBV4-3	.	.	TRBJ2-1	CASSLNPEVRVIEQFF	TGCGCCAGCAGCCTAAACCCGGAGGTTCGGGTCATCGAGCAGTTCTTC
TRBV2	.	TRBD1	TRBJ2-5	CASKGQGLSPETQYF	TGTGCCAGCAAAGGACAGGGCCTAAGTCCGGAGACCCAGTACTTC
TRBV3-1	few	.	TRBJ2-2	CASSQDRQGRTGELFF	TGTGCCAGCAGCCAAGATAGGCAGGGGAGGACCGGGGAGCTGTTTTTT
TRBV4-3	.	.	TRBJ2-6	CASSQERGPNVLTF	TGCGCCAGCAGCCAAGAGAGGGGACCCAACGTCCTGACTTTC
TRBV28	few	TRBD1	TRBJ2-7	CASSPQGTGISEQYF	TGTGCCAGCAGCCCCCAAGGGACAGGGATTAGCGAGCAGTACTTC
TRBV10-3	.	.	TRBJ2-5	CAISDPDQGRETQYF	TGTGCCATCAGTGATCCCGATCAAGGGAGGGAGACCCAGTACTTC
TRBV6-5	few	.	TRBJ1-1	CASIQGGNTEAFF	TGTGCCAGCATCCAGGGCGGGAACACTGAAGCTTTCTTT